This TCR beta chain was identified in a study of cytomegalovirus exposure and HLA in healthy donors. About this clone itself: The antigen remains undetermined.

Findings and caveats of the study: Beyond CMV serostatus, there was no information to go on about immune exposure.

Vbeta (60) and Jbeta (13) primers were used in the PCR. Produced via immunoSEQ multiplex PCR; TCRdb's table is partial and in-frame only. The repertoire holds more than 200,000 clones, just under 70% seen once, with approximately 2.5% in the top ten. V lost 5 bases and J 1 base, leaving 6 bases between the germline ends. This CDR3 region has 13 residues. CDR1 SGHNT and CDR2 YENEEA come from the germline V gene. The sequence was obtained from a man in his forties or fifties in good health and CMV-seropositive. Sequencing input: PBMCs. This chain joins TRBV11-3 and TRBJ1-3; D gene ambiguous. The CDR3 region has the DNA TGTGCCAGCAGCGTCCGTTCTGGAAACACCATATATTTT. Translating it yields CASSVRSGNTIYF.